A selection of T cell receptor beta chains follows, all from one sample in a study of T cells in localized non-small cell lung cancer. The method was immunoSEQ multiplex PCR; TCRdb's version includes in-frame clones alone and lacks a portion of them. The sample includes fewer than 35,000 clones, 85% to 90% of them seen just once. The specimen was peripheral blood, collected before any cancer treatment. The receptors originated from a female donor over 55 with stage I lung adenocarcinoma. The CDR3 runs from the conserved cysteine through the conserved F or W. D genes are given only for firm matches. Size values are once, few and many counts, or a class for expanded clones, and some rows have none.

CDR3aa: CASSLARGETQYF
CDR3nt: TGTGCCAGCAGCTTAGCGCGAGGAGAGACCCAGTACTTC
j_gene: TRBJ2-5
v_gene: TRBV11-1
abundance: NA
d_gene: NA

CDR3aa: CASSGGQSNTGELFF
CDR3nt: TGTGCCAGCAGCGGGGGACAGTCGAACACCGGGGAGCTGTTTTTT
j_gene: TRBJ2-2
v_gene: TRBV9
abundance: NA
d_gene: TRBD1

CDR3aa: CASSLQLALQYF
CDR3nt: TGTGCCAGCAGCTTGCAACTAGCGCTGCAGTATTTT
j_gene: TRBJ2-3
v_gene: TRBV5-5
abundance: NA
d_gene: TRBD2

CDR3aa: CASSPDRGRLTGELFF
CDR3nt: TGTGCCAGCAGTCCGGACAGGGGGCGTCTCACCGGGGAGCTGTTTTTT
j_gene: TRBJ2-2
v_gene: TRBV7-2
abundance: NA
d_gene: TRBD1

CDR3aa: CASSFAGQGYNEQFF
CDR3nt: TGCGCCAGCAGCTTCGCTGGACAGGGCTACAATGAGCAGTTCTTC
j_gene: TRBJ2-1
v_gene: TRBV5-1
abundance: NA
d_gene: TRBD1

CDR3aa: CASSERGRGAETQYF
CDR3nt: TGTGCCAGCAGTGAAAGGGGCAGGGGAGCGGAGACCCAGTACTTC
j_gene: TRBJ2-5
v_gene: TRBV2
abundance: NA
d_gene: NA

CDR3aa: CASSASRDRSSYEQYF
CDR3nt: TGTGCCAGTAGTGCCTCCCGGGACAGGAGCTCCTACGAGCAGTACTTC
j_gene: TRBJ2-7
v_gene: TRBV19
abundance: NA
d_gene: TRBD1

CDR3aa: CAWTKQGSLRQPQHF
CDR3nt: TGTGCCTGGACAAAACAGGGATCCCTCAGGCAGCCCCAGCATTTT
j_gene: TRBJ1-5
v_gene: TRBV30
abundance: NA
d_gene: NA

CDR3aa: CASSPQPGAGNLYNEQFF
CDR3nt: TGTGCCAGCAGCCCACAACCGGGGGCGGGAAATCTATACAATGAGCAGTTCTTC
j_gene: TRBJ2-1
v_gene: TRBV9
abundance: NA
d_gene: NA

CDR3aa: CASSLGQGLGYGYTF
CDR3nt: TGTGCCAGTAGTTTGGGACAGGGGCTCGGCTATGGCTACACCTTC
j_gene: TRBJ1-2
v_gene: TRBV19
abundance: NA
d_gene: TRBD1

CDR3aa: CASRDDSYNEQFF
CDR3nt: TGTGCCAGTAGGGACGACTCCTACAATGAGCAGTTCTTC
j_gene: TRBJ2-1
v_gene: TRBV19
abundance: NA
d_gene: NA

CDR3aa: CASGVQGVETQYF
CDR3nt: TGTGCTAGTGGCGTACAGGGGGTCGAGACCCAGTACTTC
j_gene: TRBJ2-5
v_gene: TRBV12-5
abundance: once
d_gene: TRBD1

CDR3aa: CASRPAGGDTQYF
CDR3nt: TGTGCCAGCAGGCCGGCGGGGGGGGATACGCAGTATTTT
j_gene: TRBJ2-3
v_gene: TRBV27
abundance: NA
d_gene: TRBD2

CDR3aa: CASSLRASGRPEQFF
CDR3nt: TGCGCCAGCAGCTTAAGGGCTAGCGGGAGGCCCGAGCAGTTCTTC
j_gene: TRBJ2-1
v_gene: TRBV5-1
abundance: NA
d_gene: TRBD2

CDR3aa: CASSREGGGYTF
CDR3nt: TGTGCCAGCAGCAGGGAGGGGGGGGGCTACACCTTC
j_gene: TRBJ1-2
v_gene: TRBV7-2
abundance: NA
d_gene: NA

CDR3aa: CASSLEVARNTEAFF
CDR3nt: TGTGCCAGCAGCTTAGAAGTGGCTAGGAACACTGAAGCTTTCTTT
j_gene: TRBJ1-1
v_gene: TRBV11-2
abundance: NA
d_gene: NA

CDR3aa: CAWTAQSIGELFF
CDR3nt: TGTGCCTGGACCGCACAGTCCATCGGGGAGCTGTTTTTT
j_gene: TRBJ2-2
v_gene: TRBV30
abundance: NA
d_gene: NA

CDR3aa: CASSHRRRAYTGELFF
CDR3nt: TGTGCCAGCAGCCATCGGAGGAGGGCCTACACCGGGGAGCTGTTTTTT
j_gene: TRBJ2-2
v_gene: TRBV14
abundance: NA
d_gene: NA

CDR3aa: CASSLQGPDTQYF
CDR3nt: TGTGCCAGCAGTTTACAGGGGCCAGATACGCAGTATTTT
j_gene: TRBJ2-3
v_gene: TRBV6-1
abundance: NA
d_gene: TRBD1

CDR3aa: CASLPTSGSYNEQFF
CDR3nt: TGTGCCAGTCTTCCAACTAGCGGGAGCTACAATGAGCAGTTCTTC
j_gene: TRBJ2-1
v_gene: TRBV19
abundance: NA
d_gene: TRBD2